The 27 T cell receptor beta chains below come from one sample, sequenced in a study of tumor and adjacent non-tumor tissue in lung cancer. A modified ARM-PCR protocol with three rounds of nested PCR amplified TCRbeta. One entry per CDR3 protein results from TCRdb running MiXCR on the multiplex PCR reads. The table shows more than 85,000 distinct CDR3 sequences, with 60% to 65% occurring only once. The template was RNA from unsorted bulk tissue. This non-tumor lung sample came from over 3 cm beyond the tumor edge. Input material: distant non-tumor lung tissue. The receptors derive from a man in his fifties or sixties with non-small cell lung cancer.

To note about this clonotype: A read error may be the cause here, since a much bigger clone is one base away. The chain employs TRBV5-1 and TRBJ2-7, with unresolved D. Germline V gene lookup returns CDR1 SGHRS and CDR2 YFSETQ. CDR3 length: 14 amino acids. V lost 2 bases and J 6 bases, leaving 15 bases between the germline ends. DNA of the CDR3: TGCGCCAGCAGCTTCGAGACGGCACCCTGCGAGCAGTACTTC. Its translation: CASSFETAPCEQYF.

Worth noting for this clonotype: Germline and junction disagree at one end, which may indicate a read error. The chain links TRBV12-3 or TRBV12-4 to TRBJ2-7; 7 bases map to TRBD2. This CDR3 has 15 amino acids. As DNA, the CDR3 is TGTGCCAACAGTTTCTCCCAGCGGGACTCCTACGAGCAGTACTTC. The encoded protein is CANSFSQRDSYEQYF.

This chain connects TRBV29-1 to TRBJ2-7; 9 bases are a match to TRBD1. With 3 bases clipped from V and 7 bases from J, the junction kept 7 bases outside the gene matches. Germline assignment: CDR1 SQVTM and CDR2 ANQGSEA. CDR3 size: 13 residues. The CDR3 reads CSVDLGQGIEQYF. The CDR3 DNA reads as TGCAGCGTTGACCTCGGACAGGGGATAGAGCAGTACTTC.

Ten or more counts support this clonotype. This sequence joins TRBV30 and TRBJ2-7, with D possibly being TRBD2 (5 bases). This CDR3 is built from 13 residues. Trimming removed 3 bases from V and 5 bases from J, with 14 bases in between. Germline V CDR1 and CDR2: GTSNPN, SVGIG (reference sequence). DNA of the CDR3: TGTGCCTGGAGCCGCGGGTTCATCGACGAGCAGTACTTC. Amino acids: CAWSRGFIDEQYF.

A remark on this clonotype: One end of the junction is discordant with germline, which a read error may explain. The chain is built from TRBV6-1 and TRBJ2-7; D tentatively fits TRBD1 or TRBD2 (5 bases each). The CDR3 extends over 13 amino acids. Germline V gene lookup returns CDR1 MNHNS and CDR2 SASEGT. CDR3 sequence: CATSGARDYERYF. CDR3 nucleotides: TGTGCCACCTCCGGGGCGCGCGACTACGAGCGGTACTTC.

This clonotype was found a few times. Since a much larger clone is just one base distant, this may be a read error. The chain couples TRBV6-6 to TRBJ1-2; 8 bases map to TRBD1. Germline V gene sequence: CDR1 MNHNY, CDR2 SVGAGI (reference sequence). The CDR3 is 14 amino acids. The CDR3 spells CAGSKTGADYGYTF. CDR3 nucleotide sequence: TGTGCCGGCAGTAAGACAGGGGCCGACTATGGCTACACCTTC.

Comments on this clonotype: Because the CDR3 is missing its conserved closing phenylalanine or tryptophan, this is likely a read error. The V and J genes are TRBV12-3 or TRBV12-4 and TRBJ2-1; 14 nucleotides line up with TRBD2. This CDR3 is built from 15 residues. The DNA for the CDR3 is TGTGCCGGCAGTATAGGACTAGCGGGAGGAGGAGAGCAGTTCTCC. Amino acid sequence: CAGSIGLAGGGEQFS.

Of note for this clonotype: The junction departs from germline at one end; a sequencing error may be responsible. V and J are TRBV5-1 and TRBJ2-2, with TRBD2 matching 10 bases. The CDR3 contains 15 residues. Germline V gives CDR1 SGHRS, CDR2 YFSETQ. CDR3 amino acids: CTSSFSGRNAGELFF. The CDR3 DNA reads TGCACCAGCAGCTTTAGCGGGAGGAACGCCGGGGAGCTGTTTTTT.

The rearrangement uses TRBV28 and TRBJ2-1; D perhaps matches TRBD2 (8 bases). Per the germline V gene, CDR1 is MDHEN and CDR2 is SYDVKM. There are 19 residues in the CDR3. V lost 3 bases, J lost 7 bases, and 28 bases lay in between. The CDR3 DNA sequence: TGTGCCAGCAGTTTGGTGGAGGGGGCAGGCGGGAGGCCCCTGAATGAGCAGTTCTTC. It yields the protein CASSLVEGAGGRPLNEQFF.

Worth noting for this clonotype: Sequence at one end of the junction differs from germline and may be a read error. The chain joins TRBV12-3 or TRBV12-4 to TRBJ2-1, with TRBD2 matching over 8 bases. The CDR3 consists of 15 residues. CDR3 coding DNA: TGCGCCAGGAGTTCGAAGGGCGGGAGGTACAATGAGCAGTTCTTC. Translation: CARSSKGGRYNEQFF.

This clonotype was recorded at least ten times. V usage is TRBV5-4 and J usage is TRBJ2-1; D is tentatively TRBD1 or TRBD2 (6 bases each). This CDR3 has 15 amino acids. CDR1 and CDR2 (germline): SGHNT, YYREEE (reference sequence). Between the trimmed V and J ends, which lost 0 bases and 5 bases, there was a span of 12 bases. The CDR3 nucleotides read TGTGCCAGCAGCTTGGTAGGGGGGCGAAACAATGAGCAGTTCTTC. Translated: CASSLVGGRNNEQFF.

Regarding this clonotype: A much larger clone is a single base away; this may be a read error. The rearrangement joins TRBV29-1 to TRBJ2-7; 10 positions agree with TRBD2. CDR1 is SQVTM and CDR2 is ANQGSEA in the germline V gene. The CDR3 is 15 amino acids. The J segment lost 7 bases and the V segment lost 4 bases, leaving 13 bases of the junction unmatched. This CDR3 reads CSVGLGMGLALEQYF. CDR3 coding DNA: TGCAGCGTTGGGCTTGGTATGGGACTAGCGTTAGAGCAGTACTTC.

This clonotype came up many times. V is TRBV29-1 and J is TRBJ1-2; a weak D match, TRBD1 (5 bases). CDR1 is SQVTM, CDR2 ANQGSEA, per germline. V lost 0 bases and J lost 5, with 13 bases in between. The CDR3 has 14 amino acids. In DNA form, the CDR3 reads TGCAGCGTTGAAGATCTGCAGGGACGTTATGGCTACACCTTC. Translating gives CSVEDLQGRYGYTF. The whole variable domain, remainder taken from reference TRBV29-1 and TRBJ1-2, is SAVISQKPSRDICQRGTSLTIQCQVDSQVTMMFWYRQQPGQSLTLIATANQGSEATYESGFVIDKFPISRPNLTFSTLTVSNMSPEDSSIYLCSVEDLQGRYGYTFGSGTRLTVV.

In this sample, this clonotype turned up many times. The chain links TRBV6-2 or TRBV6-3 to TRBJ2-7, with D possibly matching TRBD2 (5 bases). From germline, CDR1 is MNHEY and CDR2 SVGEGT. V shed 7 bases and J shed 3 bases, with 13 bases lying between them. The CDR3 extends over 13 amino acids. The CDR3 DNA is TGTGCCAGCAACGAAGGGAGTTACTACGAGCAGTACTTC. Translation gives CASNEGSYYEQYF.

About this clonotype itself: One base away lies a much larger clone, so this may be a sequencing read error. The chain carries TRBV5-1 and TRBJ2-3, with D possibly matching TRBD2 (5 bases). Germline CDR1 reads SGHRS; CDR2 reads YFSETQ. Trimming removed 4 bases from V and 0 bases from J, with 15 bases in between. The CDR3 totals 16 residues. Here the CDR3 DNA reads TGCGCCAGCAGCATGGCCAGGCTAGCTAGCACAGATACGCAGTATTTT. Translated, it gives CASSMARLASTDTQYF.

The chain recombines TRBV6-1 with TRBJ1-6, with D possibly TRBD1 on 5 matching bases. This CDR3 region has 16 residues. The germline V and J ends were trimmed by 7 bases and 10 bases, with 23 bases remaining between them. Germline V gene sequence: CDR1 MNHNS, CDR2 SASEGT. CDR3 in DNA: TGTGCCAGCACCTCAGGGACCGGGCTAAACGGCTCACCCCTCCACTTT. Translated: CASTSGTGLNGSPLHF.

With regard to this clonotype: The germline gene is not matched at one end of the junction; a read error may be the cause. CDR3 sequence (DNA): TGCGCTAGTAGTCAAGGTCCACAGCACACCAGGGAGCTGTTTTTT. This sequence encodes CASSQGPQHTRELFF. This chain joins TRBV4-1 and TRBJ2-2, with D unclear. CDR1 MGHRA and CDR2 YSYEKL come from the germline V gene. The CDR3 spans 15 residues.

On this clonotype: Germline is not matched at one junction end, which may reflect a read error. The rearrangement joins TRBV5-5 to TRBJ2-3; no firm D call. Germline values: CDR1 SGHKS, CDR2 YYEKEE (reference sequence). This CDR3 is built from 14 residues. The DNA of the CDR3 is TGCGCCAGCAGCTTGGATGGGCACACAGATACGCACTATTTT. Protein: CASSLDGHTDTHYF.

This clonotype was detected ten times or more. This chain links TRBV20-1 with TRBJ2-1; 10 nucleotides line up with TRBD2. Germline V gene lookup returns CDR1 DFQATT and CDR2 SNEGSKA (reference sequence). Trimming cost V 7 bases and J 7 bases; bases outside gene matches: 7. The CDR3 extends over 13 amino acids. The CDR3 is CSGRGLAKNEQFF. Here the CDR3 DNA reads TGCAGTGGAAGGGGACTAGCGAAAAATGAGCAGTTCTTC.

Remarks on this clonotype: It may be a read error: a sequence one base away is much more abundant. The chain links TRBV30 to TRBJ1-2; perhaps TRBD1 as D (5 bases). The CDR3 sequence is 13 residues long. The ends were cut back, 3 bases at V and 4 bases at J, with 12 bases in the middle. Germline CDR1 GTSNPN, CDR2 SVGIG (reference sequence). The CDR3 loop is CAWRSTVSYGYTF. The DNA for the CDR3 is TGTGCCTGGAGATCGACAGTTAGCTATGGCTACACCTTC.

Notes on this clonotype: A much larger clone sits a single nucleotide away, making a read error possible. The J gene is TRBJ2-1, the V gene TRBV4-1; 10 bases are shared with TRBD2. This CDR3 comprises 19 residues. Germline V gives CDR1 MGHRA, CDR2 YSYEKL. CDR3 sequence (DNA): TGCGCCAGCAGCCTCACTGGGGCTAGCGGGAGTAACACCTACATTGAGCAGTTCTTC. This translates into CASSLTGASGSNTYIEQFF.

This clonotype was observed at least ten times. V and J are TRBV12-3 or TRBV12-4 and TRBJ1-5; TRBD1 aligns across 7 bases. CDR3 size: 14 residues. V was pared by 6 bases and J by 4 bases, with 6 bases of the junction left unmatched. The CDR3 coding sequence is TGTGCCAGCAGAACGACAGGGCGAAATCAGCCCCAGCATTTT. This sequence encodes CASRTTGRNQPQHF.

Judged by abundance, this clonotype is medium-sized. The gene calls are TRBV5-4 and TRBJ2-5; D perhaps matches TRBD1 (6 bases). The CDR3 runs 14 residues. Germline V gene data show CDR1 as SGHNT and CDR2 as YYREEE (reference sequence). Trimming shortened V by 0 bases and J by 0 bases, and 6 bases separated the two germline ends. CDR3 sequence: CASSLGQDQETQYF. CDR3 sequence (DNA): TGTGCCAGCAGCTTGGGACAGGACCAAGAGACCCAGTACTTC.

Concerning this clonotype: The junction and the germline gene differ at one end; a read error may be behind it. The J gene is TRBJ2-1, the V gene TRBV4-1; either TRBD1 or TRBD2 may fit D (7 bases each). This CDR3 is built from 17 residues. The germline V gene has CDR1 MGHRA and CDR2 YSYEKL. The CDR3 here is CATSQNRGGGASNEQFF. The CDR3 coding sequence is TGCGCCACCAGCCAAAATCGGGGAGGGGGCGCATCCAATGAGCAGTTCTTC.

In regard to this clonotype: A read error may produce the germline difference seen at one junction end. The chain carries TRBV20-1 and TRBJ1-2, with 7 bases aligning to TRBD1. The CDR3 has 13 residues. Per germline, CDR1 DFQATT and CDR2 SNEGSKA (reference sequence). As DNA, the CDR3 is TGCAGTGCCCTGGACAGGCGCAACTATGACTACACCTTC. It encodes CSALDRRNYDYTF.

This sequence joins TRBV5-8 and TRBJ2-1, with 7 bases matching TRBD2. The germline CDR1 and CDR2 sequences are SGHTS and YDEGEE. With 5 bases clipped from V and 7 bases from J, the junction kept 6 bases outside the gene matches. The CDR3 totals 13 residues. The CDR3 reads CASRSGTGNEQFF. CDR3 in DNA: TGTGCCAGCAGGAGCGGGACTGGAAATGAGCAGTTCTTC.

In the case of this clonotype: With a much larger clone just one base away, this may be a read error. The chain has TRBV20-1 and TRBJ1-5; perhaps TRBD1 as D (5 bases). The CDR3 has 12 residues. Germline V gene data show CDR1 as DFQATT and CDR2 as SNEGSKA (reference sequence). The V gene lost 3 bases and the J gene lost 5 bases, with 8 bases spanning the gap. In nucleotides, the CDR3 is TGCAGTGCTAGGCAGGGCCATCAGCCCCAGCATTTT. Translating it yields CSARQGHQPQHF.